The clone carrying this T cell receptor (beta chain) was picked up one time. Antigen specificity is unknown. This sample was taken from a study of T cell responses to AZD1222 COVID-19 vaccine. Study conclusions and caveats: Only five or six AZD1222 recipients were seropositive at baseline. Researchers report vaccine-associated CD4 TCRs spanning spike, with dominance at 160-218 and 743-854. Of spike-specific TCRs, nearly half reportedly target regions left unmutated in variants.

Clones were sequenced by immunoSEQ multiplex PCR, and TCRdb holds only the in-frame ones, with some missing. Of more than 100,000 clones listed, roughly 85% were seen once; the top ten hold about 7.9%. The CDR3 length is 16 residues. The ends were cut back, 1 base at V and 6 bases at J, with 15 bases in the middle. Looked up from germline, CDR1 is KGHSH and CDR2 is LQKENI. The TCR sequence derives from an adult in good health. The sample in question was peripheral blood, obtained on day 0 of AZD1222 vaccination. This chain links TRBV18 with TRBJ2-2; TRBD1 or TRBD2 may be the D gene (5 bases each). As DNA, the CDR3 is TGTGCCAGCTCACCACGGGGGAGAGGGTTCGCCGGGGAGCTGTTTTTT. Protein product: CASSPRGRGFAGELFF.